Below are 11 T cell receptor beta chains sequenced from a single sample in a study of OX40 agonist ivuxolimab in advanced cancers. The method was immunoSEQ multiplex PCR; TCRdb's version includes in-frame clones alone and lacks a portion of them. The sample has over 45,000 clones; under 85% are singletons. The sequencing here drew on CD4+ or CD8+ T cells sorted from blood, taken in a trial of the OX40 agonist ivuxolimab. The receptors were sampled from an adult with an advanced solid tumor such as melanoma, head and neck, liver or kidney cancer.

In its sample, this clone was seen once. The chain links TRBV7-2 to TRBJ2-3, with 13 nucleotides matching TRBD2. The CDR3 totals 16 residues. CDR1 is SGHTA and CDR2 is FQGNSA in the germline V gene. Unmatched junction bases numbered 7, after V lost 5 bases and J lost 5 bases. CDR3 sequence (DNA): TGTGCCAGCAGCCAAAGGACTAGCGGGAGTATAGATACGCAGTATTTT. As protein: CASSQRTSGSIDTQYF.

CDR3 in DNA: TGTGCCACCAGCAGAGATCAACCGGGGGAGCAAGAGACCCAGTACTTC. It codes for CATSRDQPGEQETQYF. The chain is built from TRBV15 and TRBJ2-5; the D gene is possibly TRBD2 (6 bases). The CDR3 spans 16 residues. V lost 0 bases and J 2 bases, leaving 13 bases between the germline ends. Germline lookup yields CDR1 LNHNV and CDR2 YYDKDF (reference sequence).

The chain has TRBV27 and TRBJ2-2; 7 bases agree with TRBD2. The CDR3 sequence is 15 residues long. The V segment lost 2 bases and the J segment 6 bases; nucleotides outside the gene matches: 6. Germline V CDR1 and CDR2: MNHEY, SMNVEV (reference sequence). CDR3 DNA sequence: TGTGCCAGCAGTTTACGGGGGGTGGTGCCCGGGGAGCTGTTTTTT. Protein product: CASSLRGVVPGELFF.

V is TRBV4-1 and J is TRBJ2-1, with 11 bases that match TRBD2. After removal of 1 base from V and 7 bases from J, the junction contained 9 bases not matched to a gene. Germline V lookup: CDR1 MGHRA, CDR2 YSYEKL. This CDR3 is 17 amino acids long. DNA of the CDR3: TGCGCCAGCAGCCAAGTAAGTTCTAGCGGGAGGAGAAATGAGCAGTTCTTC. This codes for CASSQVSSSGRRNEQFF.

The V and J genes are TRBV9 and TRBJ1-2; D uncertain. Trimming removed 2 bases at V and 3 bases at J, with 11 bases between. The CDR3 spans 14 residues. The germline V gene has CDR1 SGDLS and CDR2 YYNGEE. Here the CDR3 DNA reads TGTGCCAGCAGCGTTGCCCTCACAGACTATGGCTACACCTTC. Translating gives CASSVALTDYGYTF.

The table lists this clone with a few counts. CDR3 DNA sequence: TGTGCCAGCAGCAGCCAAGACAGGGTGGGCGAGCAGTACTTC. It yields the protein CASSSQDRVGEQYF. The chain links TRBV9 to TRBJ2-7, with 7 bases aligning to TRBD1. This CDR3 is 14 amino acids long. CDR1 SGDLS and CDR2 YYNGEE come from the germline V gene. J gave up 6 bases and V 4 bases, and 10 bases lay outside the gene matches.

V gene TRBV7-2 combines with J gene TRBJ2-3; 7 nucleotides match TRBD2. J lost 4 bases, V lost 5 bases, and 6 bases had no gene match. The germline CDR1 and CDR2 sequences are SGHTA and FQGNSA. The CDR3 is made up of 14 amino acids. For the CDR3, the DNA is TGTGCCAGCAGCCCCGGACGGGGGGCAGATACGCAGTATTTT. It specifies CASSPGRGADTQYF. The full variable domain, in which reference TRBV7-2 and TRBJ2-3 provide the parts outside the CDR3, is GAGVSQSPSNKVTEKGKDVELRCDPISGHTALYWYRQSLGQGLEFLIYFQGNSAPDKSGLPSDRFSAERTGGSVSTLTIQRTQQEDSAVYLCASSPGRGADTQYFGPGTRLTVL.

The chain joins TRBV5-1 to TRBJ2-7; 9 positions agree with TRBD1. The CDR3 is made up of 18 amino acids. Germline loops: CDR1 SGHRS, CDR2 YFSETQ. The J segment lost 0 bases and the V segment lost 0 bases, leaving 10 bases of the junction unmatched. CDR3 protein: CASSLGLFPGQGSYEQYF. In DNA form, the CDR3 reads TGCGCCAGCAGCTTGGGCCTTTTCCCGGGACAGGGCTCCTACGAGCAGTACTTC.

This clone came up once. The chain recombines TRBV10-1 with TRBJ2-1; D gene ambiguous. From germline, CDR1 is WNHNN and CDR2 SYGVQD (reference sequence). The CDR3 runs 17 residues. V lost 7 bases and J lost 1, with 20 bases in between. The CDR3 DNA sequence: TGCGCCAGCACGCTTCCCAGGACGGAAGATTCCTACAATGAGCAGTTCTTC. This codes for CASTLPRTEDSYNEQFF.

The V and J genes are TRBV2 and TRBJ1-2; D is perhaps TRBD1 (6 bases). The V gene lost 4 bases and the J gene lost 2 bases, with 8 bases spanning the gap. The CDR3 consists of 13 residues. In germline, CDR1 is SNHLY, CDR2 FYNNEI. The CDR3 spells CASSGGANYGYTF. In DNA form, the CDR3 reads TGTGCCAGCAGTGGGGGGGCAAACTATGGCTACACCTTC.

Here the CDR3 DNA reads TGTGCCAGCTCCAGGGCGGGAGCGGGCGGGGAGCTGTTTTTT. Its protein is CASSRAGAGGELFF. The V call is TRBV7-2, the J call TRBJ2-2, with TRBD2 matching 7 bases. CDR1 and CDR2 from the germline V gene are SGHTA and FQGNSA. Germline trimming cut 8 bases from V and 7 bases from J; bases unmatched to any gene: 10. The CDR3 sequence is 14 residues long.